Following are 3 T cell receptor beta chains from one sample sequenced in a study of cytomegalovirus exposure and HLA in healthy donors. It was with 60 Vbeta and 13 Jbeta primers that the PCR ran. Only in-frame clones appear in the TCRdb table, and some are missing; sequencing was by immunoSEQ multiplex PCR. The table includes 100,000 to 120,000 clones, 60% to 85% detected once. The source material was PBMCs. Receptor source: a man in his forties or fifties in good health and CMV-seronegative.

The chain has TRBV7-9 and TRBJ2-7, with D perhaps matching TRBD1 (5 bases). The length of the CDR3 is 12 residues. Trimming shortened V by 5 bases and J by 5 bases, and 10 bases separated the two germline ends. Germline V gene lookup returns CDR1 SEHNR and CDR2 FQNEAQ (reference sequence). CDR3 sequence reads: CASSTGNHEQYF. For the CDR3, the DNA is TGTGCCAGCAGCACAGGAAACCACGAGCAGTACTTC.

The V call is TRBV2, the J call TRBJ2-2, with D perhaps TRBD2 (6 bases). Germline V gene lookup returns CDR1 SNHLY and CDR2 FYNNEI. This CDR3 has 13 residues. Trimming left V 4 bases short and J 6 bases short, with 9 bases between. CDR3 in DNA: TGTGCCAGCAGTGCACTAGCCGCCGGGGAGCTGTTTTTT. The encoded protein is CASSALAAGELFF.

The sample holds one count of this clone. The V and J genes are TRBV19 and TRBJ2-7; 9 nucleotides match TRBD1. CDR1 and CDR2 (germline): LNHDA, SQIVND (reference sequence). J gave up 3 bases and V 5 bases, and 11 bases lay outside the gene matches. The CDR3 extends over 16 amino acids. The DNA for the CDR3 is TGTGCCAGTAGTTCGCCGGGACAGGGAATGGGCTACGAGCAGTACTTC. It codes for CASSSPGQGMGYEQYF.